Each of the 25 T cell receptor beta chains below was sequenced from the same sample in a study of post-analysis software for immune sequencing data. Study results and caveats: Patients showed TRBV5-6, TRBV5-1 and TRBV20-1 among 4 or 5 TRBV segments more frequent than in controls.

The library was made from cDNA and included unique molecular identifiers. Each CDR3 protein gets one entry after TCRdb re-called the PCR reads with MiXCR. The table has hundreds of thousands of distinct CDR3 sequences, 30% seen once; the top ten hold approximately 0.55%. No antigen is known for these receptors. The sample taken for sequencing was blood. The receptors were sampled from a girl aged 5 to 17 with multiple sclerosis.

This clonotype appeared a few times. This sequence joins TRBV20-1 and TRBJ1-5, with 7 positions matching TRBD1. Germline CDR1 is DFQATT and CDR2 is SNEGSKA (reference sequence). The CDR3 sequence is 15 residues long. V dropped 5 bases and J dropped 1; count of bases not matched to a gene: 8. CDR3 coding DNA: TGCAGTGCTTCCCGACAGGGTGCCAGCAATCAGCCCCAGCATTTT. It encodes CSASRQGASNQPQHF.

This clonotype was counted only a few times. The J gene is TRBJ2-3, the V gene TRBV3-1, with 7 bases identical to TRBD2. Germline V CDR1 and CDR2: LGHDT, YNNKEL (reference sequence). CDR3 length: 15 amino acids. Trimming removed 1 base from V and 7 bases from J; junction bases left unmatched: 8. The DNA of the CDR3 is TGTGCCAGCAGCCAAGGTCAACTAGCGTTCCATACGCAGTATTTT. Residues: CASSQGQLAFHTQYF.

CDR3 residues: CASSPGGFGNQPQHF. The CDR3 region has the DNA TGTGCCAGCAGTCCAGGGGGATTTGGCAATCAGCCCCAGCATTTT. The chain couples TRBV12-3 or TRBV12-4 to TRBJ1-5, with TRBD1 matching 7 bases. CDR3 length: 15 amino acids. J gave up 2 bases and V 5 bases, and 6 bases lay outside the gene matches.

The chain links TRBV28 to TRBJ1-5; D is unclear. Looked up from germline, CDR1 is MDHEN and CDR2 is SYDVKM. V lost 11 bases, J lost 7 bases, and 24 bases lay in between. This CDR3 is built from 15 residues. The CDR3 loop reads CAGTRYFSAEQPQHF. DNA for the CDR3: TGTGCCGGCACCAGGTACTTCTCCGCGGAGCAGCCCCAGCATTTT.

This clonotype was seen only a few times. The rearrangement joins TRBV20-1 to TRBJ1-2; D not resolved. The CDR3 totals 16 residues. V was clipped by 6 bases and J by 7 bases, with 27 bases between them. CDR1 and CDR2 from the germline V gene are DFQATT and SNEGSKA (reference sequence). The DNA of the CDR3 is TGCAGTGCCGAGCCTGCCGGGCAGCAACTTATGCGTGGCTACACCTTC. Protein product: CSAEPAGQQLMRGYTF.

The chain joins TRBV6-2 or TRBV6-3 to TRBJ2-1, with a tentative D call TRBD2 (5 bases). CDR1 and CDR2 from the germline V gene are MNHEY and SVGEGT. The CDR3 spans 14 residues. Trimming shortened V by 5 bases and J by 5 bases, and 13 bases separated the two germline ends. The CDR3 region is CASSTTSRNNEQFF. CDR3 in DNA: TGTGCCAGCAGTACTACTAGTAGAAACAATGAGCAGTTCTTC.

This chain uses TRBV7-2 with TRBJ1-5, with 11 nucleotides matching TRBD1. CDR3 length: 17 amino acids. The germline CDR1 and CDR2 sequences are SGHTA and FQGNSA. The trim removed 5 bases at V and 6 bases at J, leaving 12 bases unmatched. The CDR3 region has the DNA TGTGCCAGCAGCCGGGTCTCCGGGACAGGGGGAGGTCAGCCCCAGCATTTT. Amino acids: CASSRVSGTGGGQPQHF.

This clonotype was recorded only once. A single base separates this from a much larger clone, so it may be a read error. The J gene is TRBJ2-1, the V gene TRBV29-1; 8 positions match TRBD2. The J call may be wrong; the DNA end is better matched by TRBJ2-7. CDR1 is SQVTM and CDR2 is ANQGSEA in the germline V gene. The length of the CDR3 is 11 residues. CDR3 sequence: CSVQGLVEQYF. CDR3 coding DNA: TGCAGCGTTCAGGGACTAGTGGAGCAGTACTTC.

The rearrangement uses TRBV7-2 and TRBJ2-1; 9 nucleotides line up with TRBD2. In germline, CDR1 is SGHTA, CDR2 FQGNSA. Trimming removed 4 bases from V and 14 bases from J; junction bases left unmatched: 15. This CDR3 spans 15 amino acids. Here the CDR3 reads CASSSNLGYAGGEFF. The CDR3 DNA sequence: TGTGCCAGCAGCTCAAACCTGGGATATGCGGGGGGGGAGTTCTTC.

This clonotype was recorded a few times. The chain links TRBV29-1 to TRBJ2-5; D may be TRBD1 (5 bases). The CDR3 loop spans 13 amino acids. Germline CDR1 SQVTM, CDR2 ANQGSEA. The V end was cut by 3 bases, the J end by 5 bases, with 13 bases between. DNA of the CDR3: TGCAGCGTTGAGGTTGGGGCAGGGGAGACCCAGTACTTC. Encoded protein: CSVEVGAGETQYF.

This clonotype was observed at least ten times. The CDR3: CASSLIRGGQETQYF. As DNA, the CDR3 is TGTGCCAGCAGTTTAATCAGGGGGGGCCAAGAGACCCAGTACTTC. This sequence joins TRBV27 and TRBJ2-5; D may be TRBD1 or TRBD2 (7 bases each). Trimming removed 2 bases at V and 1 base at J, with 11 bases between. Per germline, CDR1 MNHEY and CDR2 SMNVEV (reference sequence). The CDR3 loop spans 15 amino acids.

The genes are TRBV20-1 and TRBJ2-1; 11 nucleotides match TRBD2. After removal of 5 bases from V and 5 bases from J, the junction contained 8 bases not matched to a gene. Germline loops: CDR1 DFQATT, CDR2 SNEGSKA (reference sequence). CDR3 length: 15 residues. Here the CDR3 DNA reads TGCAGTGCTTTACCGGGACTAGCGGAAAACAATGAGCAGTTCTTC. Translated, it gives CSALPGLAENNEQFF.

The chain combines TRBV29-1 with TRBJ2-3; tentatively, D is TRBD2 (6 bases). Between the trimmed V and J ends, which lost 2 bases and 5 bases, there was a span of 17 bases. CDR3 length equals 15 residues. Germline values: CDR1 SQVTM, CDR2 ANQGSEA. The CDR3 here is CSVEIGGSGLDTQYF. In DNA, the CDR3 is TGCAGCGTTGAAATTGGTGGTAGCGGTTTAGATACGCAGTATTTT.

This chain connects TRBV20-1 to TRBJ2-1; D possibly corresponds to TRBD2 (5 bases). The CDR3 has 13 residues. V lost 2 bases and J lost 9, with 14 bases in between. Germline assignment: CDR1 DFQATT and CDR2 SNEGSKA (reference sequence). In nucleotides, the CDR3 is TGCAGTGCTAGAAATTTGGCGGCGGGTGAGCAGTTCTTC. Protein product: CSARNLAAGEQFF.

This clonotype has only a few counts. The chain combines TRBV24-1 with TRBJ2-5; TRBD1 agrees at 10 bases. The CDR3 has 15 amino acids. The germline V gene has CDR1 KGHDR and CDR2 SFDVKD. The V and J ends lost 5 bases and 2 bases, in that order; junction bases with no gene match: 4. DNA of the CDR3: TGTGCCACCAGTGTCGGGACAGGGGTGCAAGAGACCCAGTACTTC. It encodes CATSVGTGVQETQYF.

This clonotype was counted ten times or more. V is TRBV4-3 and J is TRBJ2-1; the match to TRBD1 covers 7 bases. This CDR3 spans 14 amino acids. With V trimmed by 3 bases and J by 3 bases, 2 bases remained unmatched. In germline, CDR1 is LGHNA, CDR2 YSLEER. CDR3 nucleotides: TGCGCCAGCAGCCAGGGGGACAGCTACAATGAGCAGTTCTTC. The encoded protein is CASSQGDSYNEQFF.

This clonotype was counted between two and nine times. The chain has TRBV12-3 or TRBV12-4 and TRBJ1-5; TRBD1 agrees at 8 bases. The CDR3 length is 20 residues. V trimming: 5 bases; J trimming: 2 bases; junction bases outside the gene matches: 20. DNA of the CDR3: TGTGCCAGCAGTCCAGGGGCGACAGGGGATAGGGTAGTTGGCAATCAGCCCCAGCATTTT. Protein product: CASSPGATGDRVVGNQPQHF.

The CDR3 sequence: CSVEADRTNYGYTF. The CDR3 DNA sequence: TGCAGCGTTGAAGCTGACAGGACAAACTATGGCTACACCTTC. The J gene is TRBJ1-2, the V gene TRBV29-1; possible D gene TRBD1, 6 bases. Trimming pared 1 base from V and 2 bases from J, leaving 11 bases between. The length of the CDR3 is 14 residues. Germline CDR1 reads SQVTM; CDR2 reads ANQGSEA. The whole variable domain, filled in from reference TRBV29-1 and TRBJ1-2, reads SAVISQKPSRDICQRGTSLTIQCQVDSQVTMMFWYRQQPGQSLTLIATANQGSEATYESGFVIDKFPISRPNLTFSTLTVSNMSPEDSSIYLCSVEADRTNYGYTFGSGTRLTVV.

This chain joins TRBV5-1 and TRBJ2-3, with D perhaps matching TRBD1 (5 bases). CDR1 and CDR2 (germline): SGHRS, YFSETQ. With 4 bases removed from V and 5 bases from J, the gap between germline ends came to 11 bases. CDR3 size: 13 residues. The CDR3 nucleotides are TGCGCCAGCAGCCCTGGGGCCCAAGATACGCAGTATTTT. Translating gives CASSPGAQDTQYF.

This chain joins TRBV6-5 and TRBJ1-6; 9 nucleotides agree with TRBD1. Per germline, CDR1 MNHEY and CDR2 SVGAGI. V was clipped by 2 bases and J by 9 bases; unmatched bases: 5. The CDR3 runs 15 residues. The CDR3 DNA sequence: TGTGCCAGCAGTTACGACGGGACAGGGCCTTCACCCCTCCACTTT. Protein sequence: CASSYDGTGPSPLHF.

The J gene is TRBJ2-3, the V gene TRBV12-3 or TRBV12-4, with TRBD2 identical over 14 bases. CDR3 size: 15 residues. With 10 bases clipped from V and 4 bases from J, the junction kept 7 bases outside the gene matches. This CDR3 is CATGGLAGVSDTQYF. As DNA, the CDR3 is TGTGCCACTGGGGGACTAGCGGGAGTATCAGATACGCAGTATTTT.

This clonotype was detected a few times. The CDR3 region is CASSWTVASGGTDTQYF. The DNA of the CDR3 is TGCGCCAGCAGCTGGACGGTGGCCAGCGGCGGGACAGATACGCAGTATTTT. The chain couples TRBV5-1 to TRBJ2-3, with TRBD2 as a possible D gene (5 bases). CDR1 is SGHRS, CDR2 YFSETQ, per germline. V shed 3 bases and J shed 3 bases, with 20 bases lying between them. The CDR3 has 17 residues.

A few counts support this clonotype. The chain is built from TRBV27 and TRBJ1-5; 12 positions match TRBD1. The CDR3 loop spans 20 amino acids. The J segment lost 2 bases and the V segment lost 6 bases, leaving 17 bases of the junction unmatched. Per germline, CDR1 MNHEY and CDR2 SMNVEV (reference sequence). The DNA of the CDR3 is TGTGCCAGCAGCCGGACCGTGGGGACAGGGGGCTTCGGTGGCAATCAGCCCCAGCATTTT. Translated: CASSRTVGTGGFGGNQPQHF.

The V gene is TRBV20-1, the J gene TRBJ2-7; D is possibly TRBD1 (5 bases). The DNA matches TRBJ2-4 better at its end, which makes the J call doubtful. The CDR3 spans 16 residues. Germline CDR1 is DFQATT and CDR2 is SNEGSKA (reference sequence). CDR3 nucleotide sequence: TGCAGTGCTATAAGGACCCGCCGGGTGGGGCAGAACATTCAGTACTTC. It encodes CSAIRTRRVGQNIQYF.

The chain employs TRBV20-1 and TRBJ2-5; TRBD2 might be the D (6 bases). The CDR3 has 12 amino acids. Per germline, CDR1 DFQATT and CDR2 SNEGSKA (reference sequence). Trimming left V 8 bases short and J 4 bases short, with 14 bases between. The CDR3 loop is CSRRGTAETQYF. In DNA, the CDR3 is TGCAGTAGACGCGGGACTGCAGAGACCCAGTACTTC.